These T cell receptor beta chains were read from a single sample in a study of T cells after yellow fever vaccination. TCRdb used MiXCR to reprocess the 5' RACE reads, holding one entry per CDR3 protein. There are around 300,000 distinct CDR3 sequences in the sample; over 4% occur only once, and around 24% lies in the top ten. Source: PBMCs, taken 5 days after the yellow fever booster vaccination. Receptor source: a man aged 18-30 years who received the YFV17D yellow fever vaccine. Each CDR3 is given with its conserved first and last residue. The D gene is left open where the match is weak. Rows may omit the clone size; those that give it use once, few, many or a size class.

j_call clone_size v_call d_call cdr3_aa cdr3_nt
TRBJ2-1 NA TRBV20-1 NA CSARGYEQFF TGCAGTGCTAGGGGTTATGAGCAGTTCTTC
TRBJ1-6 NA TRBV6-5 TRBD1 CATRPGQGYNSPLHF TGTGCCACCCGGCCGGGACAGGGCTATAATTCACCCCTCCACTTT
TRBJ1-2 few TRBV7-2 NA CASSSTGFDGYTF TGTGCCAGCAGCTCAACGGGCTTTGATGGCTACACCTTC
TRBJ2-3 few TRBV6-2/TRBV6-3 NA CASSPFPRGRGPDTQYF TGTGCCAGCAGTCCTTTCCCGCGGGGGCGCGGCCCAGATACGCAGTATTTT
TRBJ1-1 few TRBV20-1 NA CSAGPYTAGDAEAFF TGCAGTGCTGGACCTTACACCGCCGGAGACGCTGAAGCTTTCTTT
TRBJ2-3 many TRBV18 TRBD1 CASSPYGQGPDTQYF TGTGCCAGCTCACCGTACGGACAGGGGCCGGATACGCAGTATTTT
TRBJ2-7 NA TRBV19 TRBD2 CASSIDPPGAGGYEQYF TGTGCCAGTAGTATAGACCCCCCGGGAGCGGGGGGCTACGAGCAGTACTTC
TRBJ2-3 few TRBV5-5 NA CASSLQGQDTQYF TGTGCCAGCAGCTTACAGGGACAAGATACGCAGTATTTT
TRBJ2-1 NA TRBV11-3 TRBD2 CASSLVSGGLDEQFF TGTGCCAGCAGCTTAGTTAGCGGGGGATTAGATGAGCAGTTCTTC
TRBJ2-3 many TRBV20-1 TRBD2 CSARTPGLAGGPDTQYF TGCAGTGCTAGAACCCCGGGACTAGCGGGGGGGCCAGATACGCAGTATTTT
TRBJ2-1 many TRBV5-1 TRBD2 CASSWVAGGNEQFF TGCGCCAGCAGTTGGGTAGCGGGGGGAAATGAGCAGTTCTTC
TRBJ2-5 many TRBV7-9 NA CASSPDREKETQYF TGTGCCAGCAGCCCTGACAGAGAGAAAGAGACCCAGTACTTC
TRBJ2-3 NA TRBV6-5 TRBD1 CASSQDRVQDTQYF TGTGCCAGCAGTCAGGACAGGGTCCAGGATACGCAGTATTTT
TRBJ1-5 NA TRBV4-3 TRBD1 CASSQAATGAYQPQHF TGCGCCAGCAGCCAAGCCGCCACAGGGGCCTATCAGCCCCAGCATTTT
TRBJ2-5 many TRBV12-3/TRBV12-4 TRBD1 CASSSGTGETQYF TGTGCCAGCAGCTCAGGGACAGGGGAGACCCAGTACTTC
TRBJ2-1 NA TRBV20-1 NA CSARDPVPNEQFF TGCAGTGCTAGAGATCCTGTCCCAAATGAGCAGTTCTTC
TRBJ1-1 NA TRBV6-5 NA CASSLFGGAVEAFF TGTGCCAGCAGCCTCTTCGGCGGGGCGGTTGAAGCTTTCTTT
TRBJ1-1 NA TRBV6-5 NA CASSYDGWGTEAFF TGTGCCAGCAGTTACGACGGCTGGGGCACTGAAGCTTTCTTT
TRBJ1-1 few TRBV5-1 NA CASSLTGWGTEAFF TGCGCCAGCAGCTTGACAGGATGGGGCACTGAAGCTTTCTTT
TRBJ2-2 many TRBV5-5 NA CASSLGHVGWTGELFF TGTGCCAGCAGCCTGGGTCATGTGGGATGGACCGGGGAGCTGTTTTTT
TRBJ1-2 NA TRBV7-2 NA CASSLYSAAVANYGYTF TGTGCCAGCAGCTTATATAGCGCGGCAGTAGCTAACTATGGCTACACCTTC
TRBJ2-3 few TRBV7-9 NA CASSLNTPIDTQYF TGTGCCAGCAGCTTAAACACCCCGATAGATACGCAGTATTTT
TRBJ2-1 NA TRBV14 NA CASSRVTEVPNEQFF TGTGCCAGCAGCCGAGTGACGGAGGTCCCCAATGAGCAGTTCTTC
TRBJ2-7 few TRBV5-1 NA CASSFFSGAGSGEQYF TGCGCCAGCAGCTTTTTCTCAGGGGCCGGCTCGGGGGAGCAGTACTTC
TRBJ2-3 NA TRBV4-3 NA CASSLSQRGTDTQYF TGCGCCAGCAGCCTTTCTCAGCGGGGCACAGATACGCAGTATTTT
TRBJ2-3 NA TRBV7-8 NA CASSPPAPDRSTDTQYF TGTGCCAGCAGCCCCCCCGCCCCAGACAGGAGCACAGATACGCAGTATTTT
TRBJ1-1 many TRBV4-3 NA CASSRLLRTEAFF TGCGCCAGCAGCCGACTACTTAGGACTGAAGCTTTCTTT
TRBJ2-2 many TRBV5-1 NA CASSFSVNGELFF TGCGCCAGCAGCTTTTCGGTGAACGGGGAGCTGTTTTTT
TRBJ1-1 NA TRBV24-1 NA CATSGRWENTEAFF TGTGCCACCAGTGGGAGATGGGAGAACACTGAAGCTTTCTTT
TRBJ1-2 many TRBV5-1 NA CASSFTEDYGYTF TGCGCCAGCAGCTTCACAGAGGACTATGGCTACACCTTC
TRBJ2-3 many TRBV10-3 NA CAISESRRGTDTQYF TGTGCCATCAGTGAGTCGAGGCGGGGCACAGATACGCAGTATTTT
TRBJ1-4 many TRBV7-2 TRBD1 CASSFANRGLFF TGTGCCAGCAGCTTTGCGAACAGGGGACTGTTTTTT
TRBJ1-1 NA TRBV6-2/TRBV6-3 TRBD1 CASSGPWTGRTLTEAFF TGTGCCAGCAGTGGACCATGGACAGGGCGGACCCTCACTGAAGCTTTCTTT